A selection of T cell receptor beta chains follows, all from one sample in a study of blood T cell repertoires in COVID-19. Sequenced by immunoSEQ multiplex PCR; TCRdb stores in-frame clones only, minus some. The sample consists of over 150,000 clones, nearly 80% of them appearing once. Sequencing was performed on peripheral blood. These receptors originate from a man older than 75 with acute or convalescent COVID-19. Each CDR3 is given with its conserved first and last residue. The order of the fields is D gene, J gene, clone size, V gene, CDR3 protein, CDR3 DNA. A D gene is named only where the DNA matches it firmly. Not every row has a clone size; where given, it reads once, few, many or a size class.

D: .; J: TRBJ2-7; size: .; V: TRBV29-1; CDR3: CSVFDPTRGTYEQYF; DNA: TGCAGCGTTTTCGACCCGACCCGAGGGACCTACGAGCAGTACTTC
D: TRBD1; J: TRBJ2-2; size: .; V: TRBV24-1; CDR3: CATSDSQGARGELFF; DNA: TGTGCCACCAGTGATTCACAGGGGGCGCGTGGCGAGCTGTTTTTT
D: .; J: TRBJ2-7; size: once; V: TRBV9; CDR3: CASSVGRTRDEQYF; DNA: TGTGCCAGCAGCGTAGGAAGGACTCGCGACGAGCAGTACTTC
D: .; J: TRBJ1-1; size: once; V: TRBV19; CDR3: CASSIATGGRTEAFF; DNA: TGTGCCAGTAGTATCGCAACGGGGGGTCGGACTGAAGCTTTCTTT
D: .; J: TRBJ1-3; size: .; V: TRBV10-3; CDR3: CAIGTEPDSGNTIYF; DNA: TGTGCCATCGGAACAGAGCCCGACTCTGGAAACACCATATATTTT
D: TRBD1; J: TRBJ1-2; size: .; V: TRBV12-5; CDR3: CASGPGTGLRDGYTF; DNA: TGTGCTAGTGGTCCGGGGACAGGGCTTCGCGATGGCTACACCTTC
D: .; J: TRBJ2-5; size: .; V: TRBV5-4; CDR3: CASRAGWGALSIQETQYF; DNA: TGTGCCAGCAGAGCGGGATGGGGGGCTCTCTCTATACAAGAGACCCAGTACTTC
D: .; J: TRBJ1-2; size: .; V: TRBV3-1/TRBV3-2; CDR3: CASSQGTPATGYTF; DNA: TGTGCCAGCAGCCAAGGGACACCCGCGACTGGCTACACCTTC
D: .; J: TRBJ1-3; size: .; V: TRBV7-9; CDR3: CASSPAREAIYF; DNA: TGTGCCAGCAGCCCCGCAAGGGAGGCCATATATTTT
D: .; J: TRBJ2-2; size: .; V: TRBV7-2; CDR3: CASRPGFAGELFF; DNA: TGTGCCAGCAGACCAGGGTTCGCCGGGGAGCTGTTTTTT
D: .; J: TRBJ2-7; size: .; V: TRBV7-9; CDR3: CASSLPGVNEQYF; DNA: TGTGCCAGCAGCTTGCCAGGGGTCAACGAGCAGTACTTC
D: TRBD2; J: TRBJ2-5; size: .; V: TRBV5-1; CDR3: CASSLELAETQYF; DNA: TGCGCCAGCAGCTTAGAACTAGCGGAGACCCAGTACTTC
D: .; J: TRBJ1-5; size: once; V: TRBV7-2; CDR3: CASSLALEQPQHF; DNA: TGTGCCAGCAGCTTAGCGTTGGAGCAGCCCCAGCATTTT
D: .; J: TRBJ1-6; size: .; V: TRBV7-2; CDR3: CASSLFGSETYNSPLHF; DNA: TGTGCCAGCAGCTTATTTGGGAGCGAGACCTATAATTCACCCCTCCACTTT
D: TRBD2; J: TRBJ2-3; size: .; V: TRBV28; CDR3: CASSWGAGYADTQYF; DNA: TGTGCCAGCAGTTGGGGAGCGGGGTACGCAGATACGCAGTATTTT
D: .; J: TRBJ2-3; size: .; V: TRBV5-8; CDR3: CASSLLLSGTDTQYF; DNA: TGTGCCAGCAGCTTACTACTGTCGGGCACAGATACGCAGTATTTT
D: TRBD1; J: TRBJ1-2; size: .; V: TRBV5-6; CDR3: CASSLEQGRGHYGYTF; DNA: TGTGCCAGCAGCTTGGAACAGGGCAGGGGGCACTATGGCTACACCTTC
D: .; J: TRBJ1-2; size: few; V: TRBV6-4; CDR3: CASSAMGAPNYGYTF; DNA: TGTGCCAGCAGTGCTATGGGAGCACCGAACTATGGCTACACCTTC
D: .; J: TRBJ1-2; size: .; V: TRBV6-5; CDR3: CASQSPDRSNYGYTF; DNA: TGTGCCAGCCAAAGTCCGGACAGATCTAACTATGGCTACACCTTC
D: TRBD1; J: TRBJ1-4; size: .; V: TRBV11-3; CDR3: CASSADRVANEKLFF; DNA: TGTGCCAGCAGCGCGGACAGGGTCGCTAATGAAAAACTGTTTTTT
D: .; J: TRBJ2-5; size: .; V: TRBV7-7; CDR3: CASSSVGSQETQYF; DNA: TGTGCTAGCAGCTCGGTCGGGAGCCAAGAGACCCAGTACTTC
D: .; J: TRBJ2-6; size: few; V: TRBV5-1; CDR3: CASREPTRYSGANVLTF; DNA: TGCGCCAGCAGAGAACCCACTAGGTATTCTGGGGCCAACGTCCTGACTTTC
D: .; J: TRBJ2-2; size: .; V: TRBV9; CDR3: CASSVGGLGVTGELFF; DNA: TGTGCCAGCAGCGTAGGAGGGTTGGGAGTCACCGGGGAGCTGTTTTTT
D: TRBD2; J: TRBJ2-7; size: .; V: TRBV18; CDR3: CASSTGTTIEQYF; DNA: TGTGCCAGCTCAACCGGGACTACCATCGAGCAGTACTTC
D: TRBD1; J: TRBJ1-6; size: many; V: TRBV7-3; CDR3: CASSPGQGNSPLHF; DNA: TGTGCCAGCAGCCCGGGACAGGGGAATTCACCCCTCCACTTT
D: .; J: TRBJ2-6; size: .; V: TRBV6-9; CDR3: CASSYRGQTHSGANVLTF; DNA: TGTGCCAGCAGTTACAGAGGACAGACGCACTCTGGGGCCAACGTCCTGACTTTC
D: TRBD2; J: TRBJ2-5; size: few; V: TRBV11-2; CDR3: CASSLALRLAGTQETQYF; DNA: TGTGCCAGCAGCTTAGCTCTACGGCTAGCGGGGACCCAAGAGACCCAGTACTTC
D: .; J: TRBJ1-4; size: .; V: TRBV27; CDR3: CASSFSGDAGNEKLFF; DNA: TGTGCCAGCAGTTTCTCAGGGGACGCGGGTAATGAAAAACTGTTTTTT
D: .; J: TRBJ2-3; size: few; V: TRBV10-2; CDR3: CASRQGKLTDTQYF; DNA: TGCGCCAGCAGACAGGGCAAACTCACAGATACGCAGTATTTT
D: TRBD1; J: TRBJ1-5; size: .; V: TRBV2; CDR3: CASSGSGTGGTQPQHF; DNA: TGTGCCAGCAGTGGGTCCGGGACAGGGGGAACTCAGCCCCAGCATTTT
D: TRBD2; J: TRBJ2-2; size: .; V: TRBV18; CDR3: CASTETSGGPATGELFF; DNA: TGTGCCAGCACCGAAACTAGCGGGGGGCCCGCCACCGGGGAGCTGTTTTTT
D: TRBD1; J: TRBJ2-1; size: .; V: TRBV5-1; CDR3: CASSLGGAGSNEQFF; DNA: TGCGCCAGCAGCTTAGGGGGCGCAGGTTCCAATGAGCAGTTCTTC